These T cell receptor beta chains were read from a single sample in a study of PD-L1 blockade in urothelial cancer. Using immunoSEQ multiplex PCR, the repertoire was profiled, and TCRdb retains in-frame clones only, with some absent. The repertoire holds 55,000 to 80,000 clones, with about four fifths as singletons. The source was PBMCs, collected around atezolizumab (anti-PD-L1) treatment. The receptors were gathered from a man between 65 and 85 years old with urothelial cancer. Both conserved end residues are part of each CDR3. The D gene is left open where the match is weak. The size entry is marked missing in some rows and otherwise reads once, few, many or a size class.

j_call | v_call | d_call | clone_size | cdr3_aa | cdr3_nt
TRBJ1-4 | TRBV30 | TRBD1 | . | CAWSPPGQGNEKLFF | TGTGCCTGGAGTCCGCCGGGACAGGGGAATGAAAAACTGTTTTTT
TRBJ1-1 | TRBV19 | . | . | CASSAPEGRNTEAFF | TGTGCCAGTAGCGCCCCGGAGGGTCGCAACACTGAAGCTTTCTTT
TRBJ1-4 | TRBV7-9 | . | . | CASRPTESNEKLFF | TGTGCCAGCAGACCTACAGAGTCAAATGAAAAACTGTTTTTT
TRBJ2-6 | TRBV27 | . | . | CASSVKPSGANVLTF | TGTGCCAGCAGTGTAAAGCCCTCTGGGGCCAACGTCCTGACTTTC
TRBJ2-2 | TRBV5-4 | TRBD1 | . | CASSSPGQGLSGELFF | TGTGCCAGCAGCTCCCCGGGACAGGGGTTGAGTGGGGAGCTGTTTTTT
TRBJ1-3 | TRBV5-1 | . | . | CASRLGTTGNTIYF | TGCGCCAGCAGACTGGGTACTACTGGAAACACCATATATTTT
TRBJ2-5 | TRBV7-3 | . | . | CASSPQPQGKETQYF | TGTGCCAGCAGCCCGCAACCGCAGGGGAAAGAGACCCAGTACTTC
TRBJ2-3 | TRBV6-1 | TRBD2 | . | CAVAAGGRTDTQYF | TGTGCCGTGGCAGCGGGGGGACGCACAGATACGCAGTATTTT
TRBJ2-7 | TRBV6-6 | TRBD2 | . | CASSGTSGNEQYF | TGTGCCAGCAGTGGGACTAGTGGTAACGAGCAGTACTTC
TRBJ1-5 | TRBV11-2 | TRBD1 | . | CASSFDRGGNQPQHF | TGTGCCAGCAGCTTTGACAGGGGTGGCAATCAGCCCCAGCATTTT
TRBJ2-1 | TRBV10-3 | TRBD1 | . | CAISPGQGEDEQFF | TGTGCCATCAGTCCGGGACAGGGGGAGGATGAGCAGTTCTTC
TRBJ1-4 | TRBV6-1 | . | once | CASSELGAYEKLFF | TGTGCCAGCAGTGAATTGGGGGCCTATGAAAAACTGTTTTTT
TRBJ2-2 | TRBV19 | TRBD1 | . | CASSPGTGGTGELFF | TGTGCCAGTTCTCCCGGGACAGGGGGTACCGGGGAGCTGTTTTTT
TRBJ1-3 | TRBV2 | . | . | CASSEAGGSGGNPPGNTIYF | TGTGCCAGCAGTGAAGCGGGGGGTTCAGGAGGGAACCCCCCTGGAAACACCATATATTTT
TRBJ2-3 | TRBV28 | . | . | CASSEGGAGAPDTQYF | TGTGCCAGCAGCGAAGGGGGGGCGGGAGCCCCAGATACGCAGTATTTT
TRBJ2-7 | TRBV2 | TRBD2 | . | CASREGTSGSYEQYF | TGTGCCAGCAGGGAAGGGACTAGCGGGTCCTACGAGCAGTACTTC
TRBJ1-1 | TRBV27 | . | . | CASSFRGLRDTEAFF | TGTGCCAGCAGTTTTCGAGGGCTTAGGGACACTGAAGCTTTCTTT
TRBJ2-3 | TRBV7-9 | TRBD2 | . | CASSLRLAGYTDTQYF | TGTGCCAGCAGCCTAAGACTAGCGGGGTATACAGATACGCAGTATTTT
TRBJ1-4 | TRBV29-1 | . | . | CSVDLRGQLFF | TGCAGCGTTGACTTACGAGGGCAACTGTTTTTT
TRBJ2-4 | TRBV6-1 | . | . | CASSEVPLENIQYF | TGTGCCAGCAGTGAGGTACCTCTGGAGAACATTCAGTACTTC
TRBJ1-1 | TRBV10-2 | TRBD1 | . | CASSEGQGAKGEAFF | TGCGCCAGCAGTGAAGGACAGGGGGCAAAGGGGGAAGCTTTCTTT
TRBJ2-3 | TRBV11-3 | TRBD1 | . | CASSRMTGVQDTQYF | TGTGCCAGCAGCCGTATGACAGGGGTCCAGGATACGCAGTATTTT
TRBJ2-1 | TRBV7-2 | . | . | CASSLAVGGSYNEQFF | TGTGCCAGCAGCTTAGCGGTGGGAGGATCCTACAATGAGCAGTTCTTC
TRBJ2-7 | TRBV6-5 | TRBD2 | . | CASRSWREGTYEQYF | TGTGCCAGCAGGTCCTGGCGGGAGGGGACCTACGAGCAGTACTTC
TRBJ1-2 | TRBV6-5 | TRBD1 | . | CASRPGQMKSYTF | TGTGCCAGCAGGCCGGGACAGATGAAATCCTACACCTTC